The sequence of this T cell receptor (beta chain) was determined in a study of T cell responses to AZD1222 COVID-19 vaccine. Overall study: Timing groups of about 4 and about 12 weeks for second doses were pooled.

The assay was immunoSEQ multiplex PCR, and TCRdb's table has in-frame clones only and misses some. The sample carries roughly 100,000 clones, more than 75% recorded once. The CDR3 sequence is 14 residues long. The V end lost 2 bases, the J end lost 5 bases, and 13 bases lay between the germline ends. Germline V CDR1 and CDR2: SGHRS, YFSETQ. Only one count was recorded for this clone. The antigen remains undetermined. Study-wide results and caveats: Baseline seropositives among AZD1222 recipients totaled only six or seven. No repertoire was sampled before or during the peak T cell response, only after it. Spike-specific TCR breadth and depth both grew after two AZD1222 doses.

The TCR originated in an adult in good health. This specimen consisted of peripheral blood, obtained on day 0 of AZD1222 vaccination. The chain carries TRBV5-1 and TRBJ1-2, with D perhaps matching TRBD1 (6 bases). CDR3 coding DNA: TGCGCCAGCAGCTTTGAAGATACAGGGTATGGCTACACCTTC. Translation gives CASSFEDTGYGYTF.